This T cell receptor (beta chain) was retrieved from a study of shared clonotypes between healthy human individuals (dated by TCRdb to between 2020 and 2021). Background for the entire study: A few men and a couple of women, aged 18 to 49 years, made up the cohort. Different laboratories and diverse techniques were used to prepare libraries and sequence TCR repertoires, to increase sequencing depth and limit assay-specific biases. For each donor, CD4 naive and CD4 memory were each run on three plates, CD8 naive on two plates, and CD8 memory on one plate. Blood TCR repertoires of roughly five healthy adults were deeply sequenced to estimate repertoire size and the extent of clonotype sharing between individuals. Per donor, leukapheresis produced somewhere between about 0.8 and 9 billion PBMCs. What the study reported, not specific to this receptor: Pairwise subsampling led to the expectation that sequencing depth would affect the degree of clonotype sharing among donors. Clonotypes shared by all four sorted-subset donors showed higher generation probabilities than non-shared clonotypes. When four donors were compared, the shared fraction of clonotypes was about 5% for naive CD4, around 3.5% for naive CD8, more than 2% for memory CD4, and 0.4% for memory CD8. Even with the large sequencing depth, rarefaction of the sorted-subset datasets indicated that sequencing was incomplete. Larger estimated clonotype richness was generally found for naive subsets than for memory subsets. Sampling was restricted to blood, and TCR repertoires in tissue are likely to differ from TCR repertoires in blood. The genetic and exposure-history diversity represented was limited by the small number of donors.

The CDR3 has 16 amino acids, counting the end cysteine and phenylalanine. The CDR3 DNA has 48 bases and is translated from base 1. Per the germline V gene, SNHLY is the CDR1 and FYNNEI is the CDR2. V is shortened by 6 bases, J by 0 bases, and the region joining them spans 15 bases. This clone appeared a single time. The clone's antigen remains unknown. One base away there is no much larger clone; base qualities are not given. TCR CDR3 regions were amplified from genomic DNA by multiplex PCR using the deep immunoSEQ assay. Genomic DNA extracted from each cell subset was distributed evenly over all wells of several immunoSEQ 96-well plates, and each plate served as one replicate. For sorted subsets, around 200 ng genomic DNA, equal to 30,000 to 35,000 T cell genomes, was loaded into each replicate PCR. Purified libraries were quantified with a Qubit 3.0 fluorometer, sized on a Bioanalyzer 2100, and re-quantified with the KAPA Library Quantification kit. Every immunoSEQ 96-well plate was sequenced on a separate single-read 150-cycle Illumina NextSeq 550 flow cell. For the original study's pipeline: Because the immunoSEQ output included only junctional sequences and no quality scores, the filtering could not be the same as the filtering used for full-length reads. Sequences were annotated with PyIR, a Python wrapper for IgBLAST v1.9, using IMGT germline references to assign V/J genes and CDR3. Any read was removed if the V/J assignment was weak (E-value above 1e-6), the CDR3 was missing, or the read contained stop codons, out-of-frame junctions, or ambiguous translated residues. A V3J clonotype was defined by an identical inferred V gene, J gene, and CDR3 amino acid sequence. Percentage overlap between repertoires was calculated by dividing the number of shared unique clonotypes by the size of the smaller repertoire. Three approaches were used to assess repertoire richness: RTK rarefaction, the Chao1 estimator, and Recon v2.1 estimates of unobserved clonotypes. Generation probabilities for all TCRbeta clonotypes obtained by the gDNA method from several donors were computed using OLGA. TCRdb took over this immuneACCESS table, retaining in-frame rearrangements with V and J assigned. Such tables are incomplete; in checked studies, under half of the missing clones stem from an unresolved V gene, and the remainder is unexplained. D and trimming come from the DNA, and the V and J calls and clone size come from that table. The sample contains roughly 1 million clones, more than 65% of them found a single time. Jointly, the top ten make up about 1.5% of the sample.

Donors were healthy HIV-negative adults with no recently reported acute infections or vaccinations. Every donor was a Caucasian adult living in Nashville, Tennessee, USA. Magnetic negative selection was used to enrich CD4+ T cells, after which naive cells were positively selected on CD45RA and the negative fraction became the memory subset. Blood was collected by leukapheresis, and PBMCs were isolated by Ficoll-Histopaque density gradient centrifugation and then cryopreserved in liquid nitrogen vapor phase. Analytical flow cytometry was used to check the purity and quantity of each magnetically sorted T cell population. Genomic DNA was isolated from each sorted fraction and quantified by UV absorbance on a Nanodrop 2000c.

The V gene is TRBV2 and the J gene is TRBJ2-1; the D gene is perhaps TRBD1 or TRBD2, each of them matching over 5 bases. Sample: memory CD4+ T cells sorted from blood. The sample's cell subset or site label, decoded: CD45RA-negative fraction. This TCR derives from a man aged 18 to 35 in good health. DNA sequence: TGTGCCAGCAGGCAAACCCCTGGGGGCTCCTACAATGAGCAGTTCTTC. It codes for CASRQTPGGSYNEQFF.